This passage covers 21 T cell receptor beta chains from one sample sequenced in a study of blood T cell repertoires in COVID-19 (dated by TCRdb to about 2020). Libraries were prepared through the immunoSEQ multiplex PCR assay. The table comes from immuneACCESS by way of TCRdb, which keeps in-frame sequences with V and J called. Part of the clones is missing from these tables; in studies checked, under half for an unresolved V gene and the rest for unknown reasons. The sample table holds roughly 48,000 clones, of which just over 90% were seen once. Jointly, the top ten make up roughly 1% of the sample. Sequencing was performed on peripheral blood. These receptors were obtained from a man in his sixties with COVID-19, enrolled during active disease.

The rearrangement joins TRBV6-6 to TRBJ1-5; a possible D gene is TRBD1 (5 bases). The V end lost 1 base, the J end lost 2 bases, and 12 bases lay between the germline ends. Germline-derived CDR1 and CDR2 are MNHNY and SVGAGI (reference sequence). The CDR3 is made up of 16 amino acids. Here the CDR3 DNA reads TGTGCCAGCAGTTACTTGGGGCGAACAGGCAATCAGCCCCAGCATTTT. It specifies CASSYLGRTGNQPQHF.

This clone has just one count. This chain uses TRBV7-2 with TRBJ1-6; D is perhaps TRBD1 (6 bases). V lost 1 base and J 7 bases, leaving 11 bases between the germline ends. Per the germline V gene, CDR1 is SGHTA and CDR2 is FQGNSA. CDR3 size: 15 residues. The CDR3 sequence: CASSLVTGTNSPLHF. As DNA, the CDR3 is TGTGCCAGCAGCTTAGTTACAGGGACCAATTCACCCCTCCACTTT.

The V call is TRBV7-3, the J call TRBJ2-1; tentatively, D is TRBD2 (6 bases). Germline V lookup: CDR1 SGHTA, CDR2 FQGTGA. V lost 2 bases, J lost 0 bases, and 8 bases lay in between. The CDR3 totals 15 residues. CDR3 nucleotide sequence: TGTGCCAGCAGCTTAGGAGGGATCTCCTACAATGAGCAGTTCTTC. It is translated as CASSLGGISYNEQFF. Based on the CDR3 plus reference TRBV7-3 and TRBJ2-1, the full variable domain is GAGVSQTPSNKVTEKGKYVELRCDPISGHTALYWYRQSLGQGPEFLIYFQGTGAADDSGLPNDRFFAVRPEGSVSTLKIQRTERGDSAVYLCASSLGGISYNEQFFGPGTRLTVL.

This clone was observed a single time. The chain is built from TRBV29-1 and TRBJ1-2; tentative D call: TRBD1 (5 bases). The CDR3 covers 13 residues. V gave up 7 bases and J gave up 3 bases, with 15 bases separating them. Germline V gene lookup returns CDR1 SQVTM and CDR2 ANQGSEA. The DNA of the CDR3 is TGCAGCGGGCAGGGTTGGGGCGACTATGGCTACACCTTC. Its protein product is CSGQGWGDYGYTF.

This chain uses TRBV7-3 with TRBJ2-1, with 11 bases lining up with TRBD2. This CDR3 contains 14 residues. After removal of 5 bases from V and 10 bases from J, the junction contained 7 bases not matched to a gene. The germline gives CDR1 SGHTA, CDR2 FQGTGA. This CDR3 is CASSPVVAGGEQFF. CDR3 DNA sequence: TGTGCCAGCAGCCCGGTAGTAGCGGGGGGGGAGCAGTTCTTC.

The gene calls are TRBV10-3 and TRBJ2-1; weak D call: TRBD1 (5 bases). Trimming took 8 bases from V and 3 from J, leaving 14 bases between them. CDR3 size: 14 residues. The germline gives CDR1 ENHRY, CDR2 SYGVKD. The CDR3 spells CAIGIQGLYNEQFF. Here the CDR3 DNA reads TGTGCCATCGGGATTCAGGGCCTCTACAATGAGCAGTTCTTC.

V usage is TRBV10-3 and J usage is TRBJ2-7; 11 bases line up with TRBD1. CDR1 and CDR2 from the germline V gene are ENHRY and SYGVKD. Trimming cost V 10 bases and J 2 bases; bases outside gene matches: 7. The CDR3 length is 14 residues. CDR3 coding DNA: TGTGCCACCCGACCGGGACAGGGGGCCTACGAGCAGTACTTC. The encoded protein is CATRPGQGAYEQYF.

The chain joins TRBV7-9 to TRBJ2-7, with D perhaps matching TRBD1 (6 bases). This CDR3 is built from 15 residues. V lost 5 bases to trimming and J lost 6 bases, with 20 bases between them. The germline V gene encodes CDR1 SEHNR and CDR2 FQNEAQ (reference sequence). CDR3 region: CASSPPAAGALEQYF. The CDR3 bases are TGTGCCAGCAGCCCCCCCGCGGCAGGGGCTCTCGAGCAGTACTTC.

This sequence joins TRBV28 and TRBJ2-2, with TRBD2 matching 8 bases. After removal of 6 bases from V and 0 bases from J, the junction contained 3 bases not matched to a gene. The CDR3 runs to 15 residues. The germline gives CDR1 MDHEN, CDR2 SYDVKM. The CDR3 region has the DNA TGTGCCAGCAGACTCGGGGGGGCGAACACCGGGGAGCTGTTTTTT. Amino acids: CASRLGGANTGELFF.

V gene TRBV2 combines with J gene TRBJ1-2; 7 bases are a match to TRBD1. The CDR3 is made up of 13 amino acids. The V and J ends lost 8 bases and 2 bases, in that order; junction bases with no gene match: 5. In germline, CDR1 is SNHLY, CDR2 FYNNEI. The CDR3 loop reads CASGLGQNYGYTF. Here the CDR3 DNA reads TGTGCCAGCGGTTTGGGACAGAACTATGGCTACACCTTC.

The chain recombines TRBV28 with TRBJ2-7; 8 bases are shared with TRBD1. CDR1 is MDHEN and CDR2 is SYDVKM in the germline V gene. The CDR3 covers 15 residues. After removal of 10 bases from V and 0 bases from J, the junction contained 11 bases not matched to a gene. The CDR3 protein is CATTQGGTGSYEQYF. CDR3 bases: TGTGCCACCACCCAGGGCGGGACAGGCTCCTACGAGCAGTACTTC.

This clone was seen only once. V is TRBV3-1 (or the pseudogene TRBV3-2) and J is TRBJ2-7, with TRBD1 matching 7 bases. V lost 0 bases and J lost 1; bases outside the gene matches: 6. This CDR3 is 16 amino acids long. The V gene's germline CDR1 is LGHDT and CDR2 YNNKEL (reference sequence). CDR3: CASSQERGRGSYEQYF. For the CDR3, the DNA is TGTGCCAGCAGCCAAGAAAGAGGCAGGGGGTCCTACGAGCAGTACTTC.

This chain links TRBV7-6 with TRBJ1-3, with TRBD1 identical over 10 bases. The CDR3 is 17 amino acids. The germline gives CDR1 SGHVS, CDR2 FNYEAQ. V was clipped by 3 bases and J by 2 bases; unmatched bases: 7. CDR3 in DNA: TGTGCCAGCAGCTTTCGGACAGGGGGAAAGACTGGAAACACCATATATTTT. It codes for CASSFRTGGKTGNTIYF.

Here the CDR3 reads CASSSPGQAPGTEAFF. CDR3 bases: TGCGCCAGCAGCTCTCCGGGACAGGCCCCGGGGACTGAAGCTTTCTTT. The V and J genes are TRBV5-1 and TRBJ1-1; 8 positions match TRBD1. Unmatched junction bases numbered 12, after V lost 3 bases and J lost 5 bases. CDR1 and CDR2 (germline): SGHRS, YFSETQ. The CDR3 consists of 16 residues.

This rearrangement joins TRBV5-4 to TRBJ1-3; D is ambiguous. There are 15 residues in the CDR3. The ends were cut back, 4 bases at V and 0 bases at J, with 11 bases in the middle. Germline V gene sequence: CDR1 SGHNT, CDR2 YYREEE (reference sequence). CDR3 loop: CASSPDWSSGNTIYF. The CDR3 DNA sequence: TGTGCCAGCAGCCCGGACTGGAGCTCTGGAAACACCATATATTTT.

V and J are TRBV28 and TRBJ2-1; 8 bases agree with TRBD2. The germline V gene encodes CDR1 MDHEN and CDR2 SYDVKM. J gave up 4 bases and V 5 bases, and 13 bases lay outside the gene matches. The CDR3 has 17 residues. As DNA, the CDR3 is TGTGCCAGCAGTGCCTTGCACGGCGGGAGGCTTTACAATGAGCAGTTCTTC. Protein: CASSALHGGRLYNEQFF. The complete variable domain, with remaining parts taken from reference TRBV28 and TRBJ2-1, reads DVKVTQSSRYLVKRTGEKVFLECVQDMDHENMFWYRQDPGLGLRLIYFSYDVKMKEKGDIPEGYSVSREKKERFSLILESASTNQTSMYLCASSALHGGRLYNEQFFGPGTRLTVL.

The V and J genes are TRBV24-1 and TRBJ2-1; 14 bases agree with TRBD2. Trimming removed 3 bases from V and 8 bases from J; junction bases left unmatched: 17. CDR3 length: 20 amino acids. Germline CDR1 and CDR2: KGHDR and SFDVKD. The CDR3, as DNA: TGTGCCACCAGTGATCCGGGACTAGCGGGAGAGTGGGGGGAATCCGATGAGCAGTTCTTC. Translating it yields CATSDPGLAGEWGESDEQFF.

V and J are TRBV12-5 and TRBJ1-1; tentatively, D is TRBD1 (5 bases). CDR1 is LGHNT and CDR2 is FRNRAP in the germline V gene. The CDR3 runs to 15 residues. V was clipped by 3 bases and J by 5 bases, with 16 bases between them. The CDR3 bases are TGTGCTAGTGGTTTCCCAGGGCCTGAAAGAACTGAAGCTTTCTTT. Translating it yields CASGFPGPERTEAFF. The whole variable domain, filled in from reference TRBV12-5 and TRBJ1-1, reads DARVTQTPRHKVTEMGQEVTMRCQPILGHNTVFWYRQTMMQGLELLAYFRNRAPLDDSGMPKDRFSAEMPDATLATLKIQPSEPRDSAVYFCASGFPGPERTEAFFGQGTRLTVV.

The genes are TRBV28 and TRBJ1-5; D is unclear. Germline assignment: CDR1 MDHEN and CDR2 SYDVKM. V was pared by 3 bases and J by 11 bases, with 14 bases between. This CDR3 comprises 13 residues. CDR3 protein: CASSLGRIETQHF. The CDR3 coding sequence is TGTGCCAGCAGTTTGGGGAGGATCGAGACCCAGCATTTT. The whole variable domain, remainder taken from reference TRBV28 and TRBJ1-5, is DVKVTQSSRYLVKRTGEKVFLECVQDMDHENMFWYRQDPGLGLRLIYFSYDVKMKEKGDIPEGYSVSREKKERFSLILESASTNQTSMYLCASSLGRIETQHFGDGTRLSIL.

V gene TRBV7-3 combines with J gene TRBJ2-3; the match to TRBD2 covers 9 bases. Germline V gives CDR1 SGHTA, CDR2 FQGTGA. CDR3 length equals 16 residues. J was trimmed by 3 bases and V by 2 bases; bases with no gene match: 6. The CDR3 region has the DNA TGTGCCAGCAGCTTAGGTCCTAGCGGGGAAACAGATACGCAGTATTTT. It specifies CASSLGPSGETDTQYF. The full variable domain, completed using reference TRBV7-3 and TRBJ2-3, is GAGVSQTPSNKVTEKGKYVELRCDPISGHTALYWYRQSLGQGPEFLIYFQGTGAADDSGLPNDRFFAVRPEGSVSTLKIQRTERGDSAVYLCASSLGPSGETDTQYFGPGTRLTVL.

The chain has TRBV7-8 and TRBJ1-1; D not certain. Germline assignment: CDR1 SGHVS and CDR2 FQNEAQ. This CDR3 spans 14 amino acids. Trimming pared 3 bases from V and 7 bases from J, leaving 15 bases between. The CDR3 is CASSLVEGIREAFF. CDR3 coding DNA: TGTGCCAGCAGCTTGGTTGAGGGTATTCGTGAAGCTTTCTTT.